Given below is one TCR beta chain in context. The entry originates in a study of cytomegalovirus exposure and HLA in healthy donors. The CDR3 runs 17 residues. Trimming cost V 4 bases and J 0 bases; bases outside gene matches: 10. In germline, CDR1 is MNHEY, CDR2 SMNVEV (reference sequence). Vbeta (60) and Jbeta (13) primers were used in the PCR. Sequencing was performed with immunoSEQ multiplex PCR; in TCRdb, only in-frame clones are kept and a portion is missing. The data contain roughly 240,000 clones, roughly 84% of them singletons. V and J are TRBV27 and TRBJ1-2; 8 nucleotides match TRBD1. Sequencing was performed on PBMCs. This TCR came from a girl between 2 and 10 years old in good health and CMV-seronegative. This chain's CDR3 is CASSSFGQGPSNYGYTF. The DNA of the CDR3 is TGTGCCAGCAGTTCCTTCGGACAGGGTCCCTCTAACTATGGCTACACCTTC.